This T cell receptor beta chain is from a study of beta chain features in type 1 diabetes. The CDR3 extends over 15 amino acids. CDR1 is SGHTA and CDR2 is FQGNSA in the germline V gene. Unmatched junction bases numbered 8, after V lost 1 base and J lost 7 bases. Expressed TCRB transcripts got sequenced, as all isolated RNA was reverse transcribed. Using immunoSEQ multiplex PCR, the repertoire was profiled, and TCRdb retains in-frame clones only, with some absent. Of around 430,000 clones in the sample, 30% are singletons; the top ten hold around 0.065%. This clone was seen a single time. A heparinised blood draw that averaged approximately 110 mL was obtained once from each donor.

This chain uses TRBV7-2 with TRBJ2-5, with TRBD2 matching over 8 bases. Sequencing was carried out using naive CD4+ T cells from blood. This TCR was sampled from a man aged 18 to 29 in good health. CDR3 in amino acids: CASSLELLAGGTQYF. CDR3 nucleotides: TGTGCCAGCAGCTTAGAATTGCTAGCGGGTGGGACCCAGTACTTC.